This entry features one T cell receptor (beta chain) sequence. What it binds is not known. Profiling relied on immunoSEQ multiplex PCR, and the TCRdb table lists in-frame clones only, not all of them. The profile shows roughly 32,000 clones, roughly 89% of them singletons. This sample was taken from a study of a mutant IDH1 vaccine in newly diagnosed glioma. Study as a whole: Treated patients had a mean age of approximately 40 years and a sex split that was approximately 62% male and roughly 40% female.

Time point described: week 47, end of study. Each dose of the vaccine consisted of 300 ug of mutant IDH1 20-mer peptide, with topical imiquimod. This sequence was found in a woman in her twenties or thirties with glioma. This specimen was PBMCs, taken from a glioma patient whose treatment included an IDH1 peptide vaccine.

The DNA for the CDR3 is TGTGCCAGCAGCCAAGTCCCTCCAGGGGGATTTACTGAAGCTTTCTTT. Translated, it gives CASSQVPPGGFTEAFF. The chain recombines TRBV14 with TRBJ1-1; 7 positions agree with TRBD1. The CDR3 has 16 amino acids. Germline values: CDR1 SGHDN, CDR2 FVKESK. With V trimmed by 1 base and J by 5 bases, 10 bases remained unmatched.